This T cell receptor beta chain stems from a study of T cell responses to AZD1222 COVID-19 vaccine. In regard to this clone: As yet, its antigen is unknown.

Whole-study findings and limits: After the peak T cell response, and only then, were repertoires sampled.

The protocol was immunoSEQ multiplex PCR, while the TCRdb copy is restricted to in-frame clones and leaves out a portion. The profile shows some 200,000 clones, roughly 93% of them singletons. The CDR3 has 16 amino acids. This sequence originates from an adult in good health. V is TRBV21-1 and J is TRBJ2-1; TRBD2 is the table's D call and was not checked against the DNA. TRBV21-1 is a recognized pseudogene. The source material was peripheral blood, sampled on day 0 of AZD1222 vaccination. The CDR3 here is CASRKEGGGVNNEQFF. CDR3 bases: TGTGCCAGCAGGAAAGAGGGCGGGGGAGTAAACAATGAGCAGTTCTTC.